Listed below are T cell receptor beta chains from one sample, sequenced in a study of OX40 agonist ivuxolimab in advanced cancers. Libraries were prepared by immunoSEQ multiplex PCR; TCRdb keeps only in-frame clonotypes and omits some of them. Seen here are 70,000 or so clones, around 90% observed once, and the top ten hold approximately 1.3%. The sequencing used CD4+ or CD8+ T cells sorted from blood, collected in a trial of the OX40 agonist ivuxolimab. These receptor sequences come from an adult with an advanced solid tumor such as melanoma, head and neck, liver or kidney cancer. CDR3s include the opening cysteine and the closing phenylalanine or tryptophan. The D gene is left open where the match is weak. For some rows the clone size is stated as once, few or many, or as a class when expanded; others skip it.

CDR3 protein: CASSLNWDSGGYTF
CDR3 DNA: TGTGCCAGCAGTCTCAATTGGGACAGCGGTGGCTACACCTTC
J gene: TRBJ1-2
clone size: NA
V gene: TRBV6-6
D gene: TRBD1

CDR3 protein: CASRETGSYNSPLHF
CDR3 DNA: TGTGCCAGCAGGGAGACAGGGTCCTATAATTCACCCCTCCACTTT
J gene: TRBJ1-6
clone size: NA
V gene: TRBV7-2
D gene: TRBD1

CDR3 protein: CAWAPDREETQYF
CDR3 DNA: TGTGCCTGGGCCCCCGACAGGGAAGAGACCCAGTACTTC
J gene: TRBJ2-5
clone size: NA
V gene: TRBV30
D gene: TRBD1

CDR3 protein: CASRQATMNTEAFF
CDR3 DNA: TGTGCCAGCAGGCAGGCCACTATGAACACTGAAGCTTTCTTT
J gene: TRBJ1-1
clone size: once
V gene: TRBV2
D gene: NA

CDR3 protein: CASSLAEPGSGNTIYF
CDR3 DNA: TGTGCCAGCAGCTTAGCGGAGCCAGGCTCTGGAAACACCATATATTTT
J gene: TRBJ1-3
clone size: NA
V gene: TRBV7-6
D gene: NA

CDR3 protein: CASSYSWSGDTDTQYF
CDR3 DNA: TGTGCCAGCAGTTACTCGTGGTCAGGGGACACAGATACGCAGTATTTT
J gene: TRBJ2-3
clone size: NA
V gene: TRBV6-5
D gene: NA

CDR3 protein: CASSQVGSGNTGELFF
CDR3 DNA: TGTGCCAGCAGCCAAGTAGGTAGCGGGAACACCGGGGAGCTGTTTTTT
J gene: TRBJ2-2
clone size: NA
V gene: TRBV4-2
D gene: NA

CDR3 protein: CASSLGAASYEQYF
CDR3 DNA: TGCGCCAGCAGCCTTGGGGCGGCTTCCTACGAGCAGTACTTC
J gene: TRBJ2-7
clone size: NA
V gene: TRBV5-1
D gene: NA

CDR3 protein: CASTLDSRGGEQFF
CDR3 DNA: TGTGCCAGCACCTTGGACTCTCGTGGGGGTGAGCAGTTCTTC
J gene: TRBJ2-1
clone size: NA
V gene: TRBV27
D gene: NA

CDR3 protein: CASSSLASGSSEQYF
CDR3 DNA: TGCGCCAGCAGCTCCCTGGCTAGCGGGAGTAGCGAGCAGTACTTC
J gene: TRBJ2-7
clone size: once
V gene: TRBV5-1
D gene: TRBD2

CDR3 protein: CASSQGTGLAGNIQYF
CDR3 DNA: TGCGCCAGCAGCCAAGGTACGGGACTAGCAGGGAACATTCAGTACTTC
J gene: TRBJ2-4
clone size: NA
V gene: TRBV4-1
D gene: TRBD2

CDR3 protein: CAIRTGDTIYF
CDR3 DNA: TGTGCCATCAGGACAGGGGACACCATATATTTT
J gene: TRBJ1-3
clone size: NA
V gene: TRBV10-3
D gene: TRBD1

CDR3 protein: CASSASGSGETQYF
CDR3 DNA: TGCGCCAGCAGCGCTAGCGGGAGTGGTGAGACCCAGTACTTC
J gene: TRBJ2-5
clone size: NA
V gene: TRBV5-1
D gene: TRBD2

CDR3 protein: CASSLIKGLYTEAFF
CDR3 DNA: TGTGCCAGCAGCTTGATTAAAGGGTTATACACTGAAGCTTTCTTT
J gene: TRBJ1-1
clone size: few
V gene: TRBV5-4
D gene: NA

CDR3 protein: CASSLFDRAGELFF
CDR3 DNA: TGTGCCAGCAGCTTATTCGACAGAGCCGGGGAGCTGTTTTTT
J gene: TRBJ2-2
clone size: NA
V gene: TRBV7-8
D gene: NA

CDR3 protein: CASRNTGNYGYTF
CDR3 DNA: TGTGCCAGCAGAAATACAGGGAACTATGGCTACACCTTC
J gene: TRBJ1-2
clone size: NA
V gene: TRBV6-1
D gene: NA

CDR3 protein: CASSDGGQDTQYF
CDR3 DNA: TGTGCCAGCAGCGATGGCGGCCAAGATACGCAGTATTTT
J gene: TRBJ2-3
clone size: NA
V gene: TRBV5-5
D gene: NA

CDR3 protein: CASTKQALLTEAFF
CDR3 DNA: TGTGCCAGCACAAAACAGGCCCTACTCACTGAAGCTTTCTTT
J gene: TRBJ1-1
clone size: NA
V gene: TRBV28
D gene: NA

CDR3 protein: CASSRDRGNQPQHF
CDR3 DNA: TGTGCCAGCAGTCGTGACAGGGGCAATCAGCCCCAGCATTTT
J gene: TRBJ1-5
clone size: few
V gene: TRBV6-5
D gene: TRBD1

CDR3 protein: CATRGGSNTEAFF
CDR3 DNA: TGTGCCACGAGGGGAGGCTCGAACACTGAAGCTTTCTTT
J gene: TRBJ1-1
clone size: once
V gene: TRBV6-5
D gene: NA

CDR3 protein: CASRPWTSGTHGELFF
CDR3 DNA: TGTGCCAGCAGACCCTGGACTAGCGGGACCCACGGGGAGCTGTTTTTT
J gene: TRBJ2-2
clone size: NA
V gene: TRBV6-6
D gene: TRBD2

CDR3 protein: CAIGSRDRAQETQYF
CDR3 DNA: TGTGCCATCGGCTCTCGGGACAGGGCGCAAGAGACCCAGTACTTC
J gene: TRBJ2-5
clone size: NA
V gene: TRBV10-3
D gene: TRBD1

CDR3 protein: CASSLSRVGGYTF
CDR3 DNA: TGTGCCAGCAGCCTGTCCCGGGTTGGAGGCTACACCTTC
J gene: TRBJ1-2
clone size: NA
V gene: TRBV5-8
D gene: NA

CDR3 protein: CASSEDWTASEQFF
CDR3 DNA: TGTGCCAGCAGCGAAGACTGGACAGCCTCTGAGCAGTTCTTC
J gene: TRBJ2-1
clone size: NA
V gene: TRBV6-1
D gene: NA

CDR3 protein: CASRTDSTEAFF
CDR3 DNA: TGTGCCAGCAGGACAGACTCGACTGAAGCTTTCTTT
J gene: TRBJ1-1
clone size: NA
V gene: TRBV6-5
D gene: NA

CDR3 protein: CASSGSGQVPGELFF
CDR3 DNA: TGTGCCAGCAGTGGATCGGGACAGGTACCCGGGGAGCTGTTTTTT
J gene: TRBJ2-2
clone size: NA
V gene: TRBV6-4
D gene: TRBD1

CDR3 protein: CASSYSSGNGNTIYF
CDR3 DNA: TGTGCCAGCAGTTACTCGTCGGGGAATGGAAACACCATATATTTT
J gene: TRBJ1-3
clone size: NA
V gene: TRBV6-5
D gene: NA

CDR3 protein: CASSERGHGYQETQYF
CDR3 DNA: TGTGCCAGCAGTGAAAGGGGACACGGATACCAAGAGACCCAGTACTTC
J gene: TRBJ2-5
clone size: NA
V gene: TRBV6-1
D gene: NA

CDR3 protein: CASSVYFTGELFF
CDR3 DNA: TGTGCCAGCAGTGTCTACTTCACCGGGGAGCTGTTTTTT
J gene: TRBJ2-2
clone size: NA
V gene: TRBV25-1
D gene: NA

CDR3 protein: CASSSSTDTQYF
CDR3 DNA: TGTGCCAGCAGCTCGTCCACAGATACGCAGTATTTT
J gene: TRBJ2-3
clone size: NA
V gene: TRBV7-9
D gene: NA

CDR3 protein: CASSEGTGGLINYGYTF
CDR3 DNA: TGTGCCAGCAGTGAGGGGACAGGGGGCTTAATTAACTATGGCTACACCTTC
J gene: TRBJ1-2
clone size: NA
V gene: TRBV28
D gene: TRBD1

CDR3 protein: CASSPGLAGRDEQFF
CDR3 DNA: TGTGCCAGTAGTCCGGGGCTAGCAGGGAGGGATGAGCAGTTCTTC
J gene: TRBJ2-1
clone size: NA
V gene: TRBV19
D gene: TRBD2

CDR3 protein: CAWSVRMNTEAFF
CDR3 DNA: TGTGCCTGGAGTGTACGGATGAACACTGAAGCTTTCTTT
J gene: TRBJ1-1
clone size: NA
V gene: TRBV30
D gene: NA

CDR3 protein: CAWSYVRGRNTEAFF
CDR3 DNA: TGTGCCTGGAGTTACGTTAGGGGGCGGAACACTGAAGCTTTCTTT
J gene: TRBJ1-1
clone size: NA
V gene: TRBV30
D gene: TRBD1

CDR3 protein: CASSQNTGAAEAFF
CDR3 DNA: TGCGCCAGCAGTCAAAACACAGGGGCCGCTGAAGCTTTCTTT
J gene: TRBJ1-1
clone size: once
V gene: TRBV5-1
D gene: TRBD1

CDR3 protein: CASMHRPGNTIYF
CDR3 DNA: TGTGCCAGTATGCACAGACCTGGAAACACCATATATTTT
J gene: TRBJ1-3
clone size: NA
V gene: TRBV19
D gene: NA

CDR3 protein: CASSEGMFNEKLFF
CDR3 DNA: TGTGCCAGCAGTGAAGGGATGTTTAACGAAAAACTGTTTTTT
J gene: TRBJ1-4
clone size: NA
V gene: TRBV2
D gene: NA

CDR3 protein: CASMASGGSDTQYF
CDR3 DNA: TGCGCCAGCATGGCTAGCGGGGGTTCAGATACGCAGTATTTT
J gene: TRBJ2-3
clone size: NA
V gene: TRBV10-1
D gene: TRBD2

CDR3 protein: CASSVVQGHYSGANVLTF
CDR3 DNA: TGTGCCAGCAGCGTAGTCCAGGGGCATTACTCTGGGGCCAACGTCCTGACTTTC
J gene: TRBJ2-6
clone size: once
V gene: TRBV9
D gene: NA

CDR3 protein: CASSSRGSRETQYF
CDR3 DNA: TGTGCCAGCAGTTCCAGGGGATCTCGAGAGACCCAGTACTTC
J gene: TRBJ2-5
clone size: NA
V gene: TRBV6-6
D gene: NA

CDR3 protein: CAWSVTPQTYEQYF
CDR3 DNA: TGTGCCTGGAGTGTAACTCCTCAAACCTACGAGCAGTACTTC
J gene: TRBJ2-7
clone size: NA
V gene: TRBV30
D gene: NA

CDR3 protein: CASSPRQGGSNEQFF
CDR3 DNA: TGTGCCAGCAGCCCCCGACAGGGTGGGTCGAATGAGCAGTTCTTC
J gene: TRBJ2-1
clone size: NA
V gene: TRBV7-2
D gene: TRBD1

CDR3 protein: CASSPPESSYEQYF
CDR3 DNA: TGTGCCAGCTCACCACCGGAAAGCTCCTACGAGCAGTACTTC
J gene: TRBJ2-7
clone size: medium-sized
V gene: TRBV18
D gene: NA

CDR3 protein: CASSIPGQGPPGANVLTF
CDR3 DNA: TGTGCCAGCAGCATACCGGGACAGGGCCCCCCTGGGGCCAACGTCCTGACTTTC
J gene: TRBJ2-6
clone size: NA
V gene: TRBV9
D gene: TRBD1

CDR3 protein: CASSPGQTNEKLFF
CDR3 DNA: TGTGCCAGCAGCCCGGGACAGACTAATGAAAAACTGTTTTTT
J gene: TRBJ1-4
clone size: once
V gene: TRBV28
D gene: TRBD1

CDR3 protein: CASSLSSSRRNTGELFF
CDR3 DNA: TGTGCCAGCAGTTTAAGCTCGTCGCGTAGGAACACCGGGGAGCTGTTTTTT
J gene: TRBJ2-2
clone size: NA
V gene: TRBV28
D gene: NA

CDR3 protein: CASTMTGPNSPLHF
CDR3 DNA: TGCGCCAGCACCATGACGGGTCCTAATTCACCCCTCCACTTT
J gene: TRBJ1-6
clone size: NA
V gene: TRBV5-1
D gene: NA

CDR3 protein: CASSYGTSGSYEQYF
CDR3 DNA: TGTGCCAGCAGTTACGGGACTAGCGGAAGCTACGAGCAGTACTTC
J gene: TRBJ2-7
clone size: NA
V gene: TRBV6-5
D gene: TRBD2

CDR3 protein: CSVPGTATLGTQYF
CDR3 DNA: TGCAGCGTCCCCGGGACTGCCACATTGGGGACCCAGTACTTC
J gene: TRBJ2-5
clone size: NA
V gene: TRBV29-1
D gene: NA

CDR3 protein: CASRARENQPQHF
CDR3 DNA: TGTGCCAGCAGGGCCCGGGAAAATCAGCCCCAGCATTTT
J gene: TRBJ1-5
clone size: NA
V gene: TRBV2
D gene: NA

CDR3 protein: CASTKGTSGSNNEQFF
CDR3 DNA: TGTGCCAGTACGAAGGGAACTAGCGGGAGCAACAATGAGCAGTTCTTC
J gene: TRBJ2-1
clone size: NA
V gene: TRBV19
D gene: TRBD2

CDR3 protein: CASSGATSGISYEQFF
CDR3 DNA: TGCGCCAGCAGCGGCGCGACTAGCGGGATAAGCTATGAGCAGTTCTTC
J gene: TRBJ2-1
clone size: NA
V gene: TRBV5-1
D gene: TRBD2

CDR3 protein: CASSQLAQIRMNTEAFF
CDR3 DNA: TGTGCCAGCAGCCAACTTGCCCAAATAAGGATGAACACTGAAGCTTTCTTT
J gene: TRBJ1-1
clone size: once
V gene: TRBV14
D gene: NA

CDR3 protein: CASSPVAGGLSTEAFF
CDR3 DNA: TGTGCCAGCAGCCCCGTGGCAGGGGGCTTAAGCACTGAAGCTTTCTTT
J gene: TRBJ1-1
clone size: once
V gene: TRBV7-9
D gene: TRBD1